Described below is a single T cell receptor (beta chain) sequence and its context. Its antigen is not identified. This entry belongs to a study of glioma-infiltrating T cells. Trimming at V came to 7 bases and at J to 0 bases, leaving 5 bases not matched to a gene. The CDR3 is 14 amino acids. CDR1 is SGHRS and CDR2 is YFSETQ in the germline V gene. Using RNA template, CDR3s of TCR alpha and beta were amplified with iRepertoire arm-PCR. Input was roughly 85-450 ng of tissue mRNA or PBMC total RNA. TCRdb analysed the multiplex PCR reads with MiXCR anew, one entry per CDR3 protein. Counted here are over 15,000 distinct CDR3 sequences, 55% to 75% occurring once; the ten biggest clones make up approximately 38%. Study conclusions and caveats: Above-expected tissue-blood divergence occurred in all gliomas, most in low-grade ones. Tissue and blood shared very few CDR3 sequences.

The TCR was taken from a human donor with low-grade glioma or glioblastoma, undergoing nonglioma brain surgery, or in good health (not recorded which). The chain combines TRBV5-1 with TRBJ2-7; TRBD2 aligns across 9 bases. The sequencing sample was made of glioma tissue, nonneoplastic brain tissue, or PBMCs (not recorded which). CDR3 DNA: TGCGCCAGCTCCTTAGCGGGAGTCTCCTACGAGCAGTACTTC. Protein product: CASSLAGVSYEQYF.